Following are 4 T cell receptor beta chains from one sample sequenced in a study of beta chain features in type 1 diabetes. The authors reverse transcribed all of the isolated RNA, so sequencing captured expressed TCRB transcripts. TCRdb's copy holds only in-frame clones and misses some; the assay was immunoSEQ multiplex PCR. The top ten clones hold more than 6.5% of a sample with 250,000 to 350,000 clones, around 13% of them seen once. Specimen: central memory CD4+ T cells from blood. The receptors were sampled from a man between 25 and 39 years old in good health.

This clone appeared a few times. This chain uses TRBV2 with TRBJ2-7, with a tentative D call TRBD1 (5 bases). The CDR3 extends over 13 amino acids. Germline CDR1 reads SNHLY; CDR2 reads FYNNEI. The ends were cut back, 8 bases at V and 0 bases at J, with 11 bases in the middle. CDR3 protein: CASGRQSSYEQYF. In nucleotides, the CDR3 is TGTGCCAGCGGAAGACAGAGCTCCTACGAGCAGTACTTC.

The sample holds a few counts of this clone. This sequence joins TRBV11-2 and TRBJ2-5, with a tentative D call TRBD2 (5 bases). The V end lost 1 base, the J end lost 5 bases, and 11 bases lay between the germline ends. CDR1 SGHAT and CDR2 FQNNGV come from the germline V gene. The CDR3 covers 14 residues. DNA for the CDR3: TGTGCCAGCAGCTTAGTCGGGGTATTGGAGACCCAGTACTTC. Protein sequence: CASSLVGVLETQYF.

This clone was recorded a few times. The chain joins TRBV5-4 to TRBJ2-1; the D is unclear. Trimming pared 0 bases from V and 4 bases from J, leaving 14 bases between. There are 16 residues in the CDR3. CDR1 and CDR2 (germline): SGHNT, YYREEE (reference sequence). Here the CDR3 DNA reads TGTGCCAGCAGCTTGGCCGTTAGTCAGGATTACAATGAGCAGTTCTTC. As protein: CASSLAVSQDYNEQFF. Using reference TRBV5-4 and TRBJ2-1 for the parts outside the CDR3, the full variable domain is ETGVTQSPTHLIKTRGQQVTLRCSSQSGHNTVSWYQQALGQGPQFIFQYYREEENGRGNFPPRFSGLQFPNYSSELNVNALELDDSALYLCASSLAVSQDYNEQFFGPGTRLTVL.

This clone was counted only a few times. The CDR3 sequence is CSGKAGVVETQYF. DNA for the CDR3: TGCAGCGGAAAAGCGGGAGTAGTTGAGACCCAGTACTTC. V usage is TRBV29-1 and J usage is TRBJ2-5, with 8 positions matching TRBD2. The CDR3 covers 13 residues. The germline V gene has CDR1 SQVTM and CDR2 ANQGSEA. V lost 7 bases and J lost 5; bases outside the gene matches: 9.